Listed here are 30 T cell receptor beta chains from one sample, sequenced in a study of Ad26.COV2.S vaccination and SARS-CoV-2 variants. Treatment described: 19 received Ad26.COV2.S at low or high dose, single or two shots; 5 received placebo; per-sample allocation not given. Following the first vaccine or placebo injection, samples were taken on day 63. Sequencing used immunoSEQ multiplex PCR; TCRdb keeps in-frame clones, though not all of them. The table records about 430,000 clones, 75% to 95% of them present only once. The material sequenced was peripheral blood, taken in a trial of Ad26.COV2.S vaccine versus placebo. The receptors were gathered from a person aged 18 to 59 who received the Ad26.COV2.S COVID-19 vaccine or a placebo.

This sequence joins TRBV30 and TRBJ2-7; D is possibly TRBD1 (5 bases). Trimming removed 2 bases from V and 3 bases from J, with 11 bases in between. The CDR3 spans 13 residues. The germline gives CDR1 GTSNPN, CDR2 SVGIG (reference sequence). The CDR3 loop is CAWSPTELYEQYF. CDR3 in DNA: TGTGCCTGGAGTCCGACAGAACTCTACGAGCAGTACTTC.

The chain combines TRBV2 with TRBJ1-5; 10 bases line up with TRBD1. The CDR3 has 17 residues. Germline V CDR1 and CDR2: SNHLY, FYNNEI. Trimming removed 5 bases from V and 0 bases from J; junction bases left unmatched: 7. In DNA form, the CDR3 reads TGTGCCAGCAGTCTACCGACAGGGGGCAGTAGCAATCAGCCCCAGCATTTT. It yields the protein CASSLPTGGSSNQPQHF.

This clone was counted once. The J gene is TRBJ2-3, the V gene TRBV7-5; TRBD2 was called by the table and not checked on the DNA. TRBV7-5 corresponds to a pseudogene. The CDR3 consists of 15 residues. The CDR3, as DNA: TGTGTCAGAAGCTGGGGACTATCTGGACCAGATACGCAGTATTTT. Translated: CVRSWGLSGPDTQYF.

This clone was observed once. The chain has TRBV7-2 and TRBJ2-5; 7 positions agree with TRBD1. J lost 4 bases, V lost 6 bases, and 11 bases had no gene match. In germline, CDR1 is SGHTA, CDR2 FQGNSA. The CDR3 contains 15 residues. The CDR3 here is CASRRQGFLTETQYF. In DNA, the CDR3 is TGTGCCAGCAGAAGACAGGGTTTTTTGACAGAGACCCAGTACTTC.

This CDR3 is CASSQDWAGQAKNIQYF. CDR3 nucleotide sequence: TGTGCCAGCAGCCAAGATTGGGCGGGGCAAGCCAAAAACATTCAGTACTTC. V and J are TRBV3-1 (or the pseudogene TRBV3-2) and TRBJ2-4; TRBD2 is a possible D gene (6 bases). Germline V gene data show CDR1 as LGHDT and CDR2 as YNNKEL (reference sequence). Trimming took 0 bases from V and 0 from J, leaving 12 bases between them. CDR3 length equals 17 residues.

CDR3 sequence reads: CASSFLGDSNQPQHF. The CDR3 bases are TGTGCCAGCAGCTTTCTTGGGGATAGCAATCAGCCCCAGCATTTT. The gene calls are TRBV5-5 and TRBJ1-5; no definite D call. The V gene lost 2 bases and the J gene lost 0 bases, with 9 bases spanning the gap. Germline CDR1 SGHKS, CDR2 YYEKEE (reference sequence). The CDR3 spans 15 residues.

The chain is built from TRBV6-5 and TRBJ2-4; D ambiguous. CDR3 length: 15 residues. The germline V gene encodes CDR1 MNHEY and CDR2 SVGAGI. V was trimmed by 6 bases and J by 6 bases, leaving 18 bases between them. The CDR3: CASSTGQLGRNIQYF. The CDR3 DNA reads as TGTGCCAGCAGCACGGGCCAACTTGGGCGAAACATTCAGTACTTC.

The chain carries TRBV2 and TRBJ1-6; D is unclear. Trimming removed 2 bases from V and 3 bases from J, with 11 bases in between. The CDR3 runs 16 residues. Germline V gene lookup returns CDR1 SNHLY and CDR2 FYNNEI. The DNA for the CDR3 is TGTGCCAGCAGTGAAAAGCCGGGAGACTATAATTCACCCCTCCACTTT. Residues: CASSEKPGDYNSPLHF.

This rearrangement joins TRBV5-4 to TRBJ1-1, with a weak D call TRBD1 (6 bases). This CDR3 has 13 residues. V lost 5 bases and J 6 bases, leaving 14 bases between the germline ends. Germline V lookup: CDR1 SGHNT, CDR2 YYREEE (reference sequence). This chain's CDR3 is CASRLQGSPEAFF. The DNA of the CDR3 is TGTGCCAGCAGGTTACAGGGTAGCCCTGAAGCTTTCTTT.

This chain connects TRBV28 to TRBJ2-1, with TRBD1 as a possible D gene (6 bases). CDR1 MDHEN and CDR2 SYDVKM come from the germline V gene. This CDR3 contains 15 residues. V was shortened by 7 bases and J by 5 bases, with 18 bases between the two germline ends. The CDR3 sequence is CASTLTGLRNNEQFF. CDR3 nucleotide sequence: TGTGCCAGCACCCTGACAGGATTGAGGAACAATGAGCAGTTCTTC.

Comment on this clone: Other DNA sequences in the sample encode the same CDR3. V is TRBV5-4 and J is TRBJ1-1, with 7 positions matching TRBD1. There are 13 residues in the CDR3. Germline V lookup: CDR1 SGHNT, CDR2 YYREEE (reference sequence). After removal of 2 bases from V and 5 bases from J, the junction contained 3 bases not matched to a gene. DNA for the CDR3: TGTGCCAGCAGCTTACAGGGGCGGACTGAAGCTTTCTTT. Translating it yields CASSLQGRTEAFF. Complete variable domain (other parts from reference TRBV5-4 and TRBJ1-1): ETGVTQSPTHLIKTRGQQVTLRCSSQSGHNTVSWYQQALGQGPQFIFQYYREEENGRGNFPPRFSGLQFPNYSSELNVNALELDDSALYLCASSLQGRTEAFFGQGTRLTVV.

The CDR3 here is CASSSGTSYEQFF. CDR3 nucleotides: TGTGCCAGCAGCTCCGGGACTAGTTATGAGCAGTTCTTC. The V call is TRBV7-2, the J call TRBJ2-1; 8 bases are a match to TRBD2. Trimming cost V 4 bases and J 8 bases; bases outside gene matches: 4. Germline values: CDR1 SGHTA, CDR2 FQGNSA. This CDR3 comprises 13 residues.

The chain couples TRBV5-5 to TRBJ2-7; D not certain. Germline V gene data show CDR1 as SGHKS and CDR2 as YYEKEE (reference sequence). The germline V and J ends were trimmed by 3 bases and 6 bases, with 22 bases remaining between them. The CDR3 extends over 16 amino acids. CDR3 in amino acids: CASSSSPSSSLFEQYF. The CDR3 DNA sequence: TGTGCCAGCAGCTCGTCCCCCTCCAGTAGTCTCTTCGAGCAGTACTTC.

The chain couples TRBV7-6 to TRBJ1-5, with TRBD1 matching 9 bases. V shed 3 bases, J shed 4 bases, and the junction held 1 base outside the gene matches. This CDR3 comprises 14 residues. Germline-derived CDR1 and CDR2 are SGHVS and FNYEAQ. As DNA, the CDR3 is TGTGCCAGCAGCTTGACAGGGGGGAATCAGCCCCAGCATTTT. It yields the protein CASSLTGGNQPQHF.

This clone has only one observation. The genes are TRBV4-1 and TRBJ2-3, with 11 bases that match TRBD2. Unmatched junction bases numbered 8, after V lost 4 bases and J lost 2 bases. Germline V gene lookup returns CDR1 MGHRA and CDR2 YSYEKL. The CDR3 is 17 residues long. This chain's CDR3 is CASSLRLAGPPTDTQYF. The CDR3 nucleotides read TGCGCCAGCAGCCTTAGACTAGCGGGACCCCCCACAGATACGCAGTATTTT.

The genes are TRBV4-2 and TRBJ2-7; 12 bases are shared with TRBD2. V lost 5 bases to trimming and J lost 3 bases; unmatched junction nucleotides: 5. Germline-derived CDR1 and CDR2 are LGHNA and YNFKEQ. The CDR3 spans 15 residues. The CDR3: CASSFQTSGGYEQYF. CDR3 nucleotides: TGTGCCAGCAGCTTCCAGACTAGCGGGGGCTACGAGCAGTACTTC.

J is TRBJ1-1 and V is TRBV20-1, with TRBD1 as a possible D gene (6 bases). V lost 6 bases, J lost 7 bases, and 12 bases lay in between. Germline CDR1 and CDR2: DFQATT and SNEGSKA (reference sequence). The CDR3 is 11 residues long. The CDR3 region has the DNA TGCAGTGCACTACAGGGAAATGAAGCTTTCTTT. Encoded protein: CSALQGNEAFF.

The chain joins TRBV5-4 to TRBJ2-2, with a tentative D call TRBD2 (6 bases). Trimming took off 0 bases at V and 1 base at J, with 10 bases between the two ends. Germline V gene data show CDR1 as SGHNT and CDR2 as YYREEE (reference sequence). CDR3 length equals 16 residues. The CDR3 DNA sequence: TGTGCCAGCAGCTTGGACCGCGGGATGAACACCGGGGAGCTGTTTTTT. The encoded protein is CASSLDRGMNTGELFF.

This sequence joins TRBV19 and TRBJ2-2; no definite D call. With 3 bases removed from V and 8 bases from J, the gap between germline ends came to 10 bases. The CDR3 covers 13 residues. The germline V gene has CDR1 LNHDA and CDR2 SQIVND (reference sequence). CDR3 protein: CASSIQLLGELFF. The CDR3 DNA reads TGTGCCAGTAGTATCCAGCTGCTAGGGGAGCTGTTTTTT. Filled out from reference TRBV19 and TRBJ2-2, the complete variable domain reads DGGITQSPKYLFRKEGQNVTLSCEQNLNHDAMYWYRQDPGQGLRLIYYSQIVNDFQKGDIAEGYSVSREKKESFPLTVTSAQKNPTAFYLCASSIQLLGELFFGEGSRLTVL.

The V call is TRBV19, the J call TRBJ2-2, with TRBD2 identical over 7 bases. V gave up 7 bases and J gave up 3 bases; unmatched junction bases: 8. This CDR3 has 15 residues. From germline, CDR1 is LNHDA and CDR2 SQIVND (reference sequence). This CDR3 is CASTFRRGDTGELFF. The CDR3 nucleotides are TGTGCCAGTACCTTCCGCCGGGGGGACACCGGGGAGCTGTTTTTT.

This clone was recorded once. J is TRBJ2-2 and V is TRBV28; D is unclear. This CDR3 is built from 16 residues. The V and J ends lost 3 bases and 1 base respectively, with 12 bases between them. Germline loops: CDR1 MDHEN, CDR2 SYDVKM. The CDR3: CASSFLLAENTGELFF. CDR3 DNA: TGTGCCAGCAGTTTTCTTTTGGCCGAGAACACCGGGGAGCTGTTTTTT.

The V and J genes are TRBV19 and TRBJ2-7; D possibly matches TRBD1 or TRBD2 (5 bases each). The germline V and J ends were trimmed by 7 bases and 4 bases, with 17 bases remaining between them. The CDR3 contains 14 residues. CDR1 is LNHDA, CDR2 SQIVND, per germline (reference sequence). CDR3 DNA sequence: TGTGCCAGTAAAAGGGGAGTAGCTGAGTACGAGCAGTACTTC. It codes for CASKRGVAEYEQYF.

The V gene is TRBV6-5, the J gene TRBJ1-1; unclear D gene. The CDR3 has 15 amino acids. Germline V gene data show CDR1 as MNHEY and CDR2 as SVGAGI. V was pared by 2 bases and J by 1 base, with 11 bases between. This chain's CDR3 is CASSYNRLKNTEAFF. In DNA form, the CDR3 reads TGTGCCAGCAGTTACAATCGCTTGAAGAACACTGAAGCTTTCTTT.

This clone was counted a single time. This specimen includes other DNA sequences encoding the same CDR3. The CDR3: CASSYSRQGHSYEQYF. The CDR3 DNA sequence: TGTGCCAGCAGTTACTCGAGGCAGGGCCATTCCTACGAGCAGTACTTC. V is TRBV6-5 and J is TRBJ2-7, with D possibly matching TRBD1 (5 bases). Germline V gene sequence: CDR1 MNHEY, CDR2 SVGAGI. V lost 0 bases, J lost 1 base, and 13 bases lay in between. This CDR3 has 16 amino acids.

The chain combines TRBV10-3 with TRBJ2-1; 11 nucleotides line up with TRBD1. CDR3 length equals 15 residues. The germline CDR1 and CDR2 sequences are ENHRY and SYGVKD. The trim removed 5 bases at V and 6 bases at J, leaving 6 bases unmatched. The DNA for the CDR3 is TGTGCCATCAGTCCCGGGACAGGGGGGGGCAATGAGCAGTTCTTC. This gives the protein CAISPGTGGGNEQFF.

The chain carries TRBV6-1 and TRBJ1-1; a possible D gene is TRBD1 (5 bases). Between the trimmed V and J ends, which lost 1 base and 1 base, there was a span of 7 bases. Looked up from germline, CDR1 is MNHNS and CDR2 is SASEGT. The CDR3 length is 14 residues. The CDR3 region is CASSEVRGNTEAFF. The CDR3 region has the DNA TGTGCCAGCAGTGAAGTTAGGGGGAACACTGAAGCTTTCTTT.

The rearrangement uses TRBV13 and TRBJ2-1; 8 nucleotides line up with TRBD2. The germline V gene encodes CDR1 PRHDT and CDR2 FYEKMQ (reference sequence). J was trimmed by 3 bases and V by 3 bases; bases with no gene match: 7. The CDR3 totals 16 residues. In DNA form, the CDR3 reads TGTGCCAGCAGCTTCCTACTAGCGGTGATCTACAATGAGCAGTTCTTC. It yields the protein CASSFLLAVIYNEQFF.

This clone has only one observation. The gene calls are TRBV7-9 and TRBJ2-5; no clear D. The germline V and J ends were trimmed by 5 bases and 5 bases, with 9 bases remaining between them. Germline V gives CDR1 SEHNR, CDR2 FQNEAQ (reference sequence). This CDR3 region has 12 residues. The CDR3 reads CASSHVSETQYF. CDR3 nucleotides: TGTGCCAGCAGCCATGTGTCGGAGACCCAGTACTTC.

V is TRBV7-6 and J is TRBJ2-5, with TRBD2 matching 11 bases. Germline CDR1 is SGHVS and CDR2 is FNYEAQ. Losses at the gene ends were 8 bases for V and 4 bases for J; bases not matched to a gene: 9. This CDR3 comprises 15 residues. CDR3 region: CASGRLAGGRETQYF. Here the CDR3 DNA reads TGTGCCAGCGGGCGCCTAGCGGGAGGAAGAGAGACCCAGTACTTC.

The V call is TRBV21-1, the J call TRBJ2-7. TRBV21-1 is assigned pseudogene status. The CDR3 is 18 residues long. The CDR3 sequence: CASSKEEVGIRTSYEQYF. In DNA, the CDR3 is TGTGCCAGCAGCAAAGAAGAGGTCGGCATAAGGACGTCCTACGAGCAGTACTTC.